The subject of this entry is one TCR beta chain. The target antigen is unknown. This specimen belongs to a study of beta chain features in type 1 diabetes. Across the study: Patients shared similar age, gender and cell yields with healthy donors. Study-level points and caveats: Compared to healthy donors, patients appeared to have naive, central memory and Treg TCRB repertoires that were more alike.

Blood was drawn once from each donor into heparinised tubes. The draws averaged about 120 mL. V shed 3 bases, J shed 1 base, and the junction held 7 bases outside the gene matches. CDR1 and CDR2 (germline): SGHDN, FVKESK. The CDR3 sequence is 18 residues long. The investigators reverse transcribed all of the isolated RNA, so they sequenced expressed TCRB transcripts. TCRdb's table, derived via immunoSEQ multiplex PCR, lists solely in-frame clones and lacks some. The repertoire holds tens of thousands of clones, with approximately 62% as singletons. The sequenced material came from Tregs from blood. The rearrangement links TRBV14 to TRBJ2-6; 9 nucleotides agree with TRBD1. This clonotype was sampled from a woman under 30 in good health. CDR3: CASSHLPGQGSGANVLTF. DNA of the CDR3: TGTGCCAGCAGCCATCTCCCGGGACAGGGATCTGGGGCCAACGTCCTGACTTTC.